This record concerns one T cell receptor beta chain sequence. Deletions cut 5 bases from V and 4 bases from J, with 11 bases between. The CDR3 spans 13 residues. CDR1 and CDR2 (germline): GTSNPN, SVGIG (reference sequence). These data belong to a study of cytomegalovirus exposure and HLA in healthy donors. In the PCR, 60 Vbeta and 13 Jbeta primers were used. The repertoire was sequenced with immunoSEQ multiplex PCR; TCRdb's copy has only in-frame clones and lacks some. This sample has roughly 140,000 clones, with 64% found just once. This chain uses TRBV30 with TRBJ1-4, with D unclear. This sequence originates from a woman aged 25-40 years in good health and CMV-seropositive. The sample consisted of PBMCs. CDR3 DNA: TGTGCCTGGGGGAGGCAGTATAATGAAAAACTGTTTTTT. Encoded protein: CAWGRQYNEKLFF. The whole variable domain, filled in from reference TRBV30 and TRBJ1-4, reads SQTIHQWPATLVQPVGSPLSLECTVEGTSNPNLYWYRQAAGRGLQLLFYSVGIGQISSEVPQNLSASRPQDRQFILSSKKLLLSDSGFYLCAWGRQYNEKLFFGSGTQLSVL.